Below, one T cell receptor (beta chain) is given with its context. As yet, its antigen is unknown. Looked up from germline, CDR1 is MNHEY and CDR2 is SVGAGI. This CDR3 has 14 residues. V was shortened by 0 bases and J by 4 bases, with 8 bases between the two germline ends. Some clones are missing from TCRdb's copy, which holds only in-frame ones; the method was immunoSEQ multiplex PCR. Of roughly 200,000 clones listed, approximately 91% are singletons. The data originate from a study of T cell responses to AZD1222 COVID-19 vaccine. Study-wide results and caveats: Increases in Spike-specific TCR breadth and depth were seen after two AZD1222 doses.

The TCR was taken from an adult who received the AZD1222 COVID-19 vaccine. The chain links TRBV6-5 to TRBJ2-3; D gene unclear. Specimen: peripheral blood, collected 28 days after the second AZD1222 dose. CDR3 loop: CASSYSTRSDTQYF. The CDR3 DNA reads TGTGCCAGCAGTTACTCGACCAGATCAGATACGCAGTATTTT.